This T cell receptor (beta chain) derives from a study of identical twins. General observations from the study: Analyses of zero insertions could, in part, be confounded by invariant MAIT and iNKT cells. Cross-sectional statistics, not tracking of the same donors, supported the conclusions. While abundant cord blood beta clonotypes carried fewer insertions, memory repertoires showed no such pattern.

Donors uniformly comprised healthy Caucasians. This clonotype was detected only a few times. Its specificity is not known. TCRdb used MiXCR to reprocess the 5' RACE reads, holding one entry per CDR3 protein. The table records hundreds of thousands of distinct CDR3 sequences, about 8.1% of them present only once. Per germline, CDR1 DFQATT and CDR2 SNEGSKA (reference sequence). The CDR3 has 16 residues. V was trimmed by 1 base and J by 5 bases, leaving 18 bases between them. This sample also belongs to another study, concerning yellow fever vaccine responses in identical twins.

Specimen: memory (CD45RO+) T cells sorted from blood. The clonotype originates from a woman aged 18-29 years in good health. V gene TRBV20-1 combines with J gene TRBJ2-1; D may be TRBD1 (5 bases). The CDR3 DNA follows: TGCAGTGCTAGAGGGGGCGCCAGTCGTTCTCACAATGAGCAGTTCTTC. This sequence encodes CSARGGASRSHNEQFF.